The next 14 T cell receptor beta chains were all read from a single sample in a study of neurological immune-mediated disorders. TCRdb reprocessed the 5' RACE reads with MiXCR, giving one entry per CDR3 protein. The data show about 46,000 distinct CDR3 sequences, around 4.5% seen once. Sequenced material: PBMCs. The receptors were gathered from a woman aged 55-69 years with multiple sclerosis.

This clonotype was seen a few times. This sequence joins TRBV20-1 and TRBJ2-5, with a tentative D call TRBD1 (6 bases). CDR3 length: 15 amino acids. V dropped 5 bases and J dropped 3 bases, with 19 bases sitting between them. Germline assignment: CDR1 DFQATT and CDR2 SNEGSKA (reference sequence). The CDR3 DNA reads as TGCAGTGCTTACCACCTCGAGGGGGTGGAAGAGACCCAGTACTTC. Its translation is CSAYHLEGVEETQYF.

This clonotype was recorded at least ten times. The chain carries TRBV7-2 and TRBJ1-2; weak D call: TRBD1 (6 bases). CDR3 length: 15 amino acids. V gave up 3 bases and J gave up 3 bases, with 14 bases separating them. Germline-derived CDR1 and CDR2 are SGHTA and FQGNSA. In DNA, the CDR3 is TGTGCCAGCAGCTTTAGGGCGGCAGGGGACTATGGCTACACCTTC. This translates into CASSFRAAGDYGYTF.

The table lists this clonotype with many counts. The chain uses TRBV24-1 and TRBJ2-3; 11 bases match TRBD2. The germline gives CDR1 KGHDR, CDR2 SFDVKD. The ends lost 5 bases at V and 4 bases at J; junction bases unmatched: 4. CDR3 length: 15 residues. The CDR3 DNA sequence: TGTGCCACCAGTGGTAGCGGGGGGGCCTCAGATACGCAGTATTTT. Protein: CATSGSGGASDTQYF.

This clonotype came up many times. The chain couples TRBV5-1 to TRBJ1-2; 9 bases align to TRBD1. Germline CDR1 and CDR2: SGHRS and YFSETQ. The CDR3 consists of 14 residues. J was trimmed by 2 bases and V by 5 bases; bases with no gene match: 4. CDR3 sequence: CASSQGTGNYGYTF. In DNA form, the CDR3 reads TGCGCCAGCAGTCAAGGGACAGGGAACTATGGCTACACCTTC. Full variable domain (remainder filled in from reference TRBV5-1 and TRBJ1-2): KAGVTQTPRYLIKTRGQQVTLSCSPISGHRSVSWYQQTPGQGLQFLFEYFSETQRNKGNFPGRFSGRQFSNSRSEMNVSTLELGDSALYLCASSQGTGNYGYTFGSGTRLTVV.

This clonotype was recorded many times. The CDR3 spells CASSLNRNSYEQYV. In DNA, the CDR3 is TGTGCCAGCAGCTTAAACAGGAATTCCTACGAGCAGTACGTC. The rearrangement joins TRBV7-2 to TRBJ2-7, with D possibly matching TRBD1 (5 bases). The length of the CDR3 is 14 residues. V was clipped by 2 bases and J by 1 base, with 9 bases between them. Per germline, CDR1 SGHTA and CDR2 FQGNSA.

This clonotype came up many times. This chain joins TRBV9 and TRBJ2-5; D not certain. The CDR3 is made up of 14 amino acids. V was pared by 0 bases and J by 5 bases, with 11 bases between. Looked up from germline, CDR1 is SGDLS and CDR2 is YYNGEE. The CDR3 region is CASSVGVNGETQYF. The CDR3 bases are TGTGCCAGCAGCGTAGGTGTCAACGGGGAGACCCAGTACTTC.

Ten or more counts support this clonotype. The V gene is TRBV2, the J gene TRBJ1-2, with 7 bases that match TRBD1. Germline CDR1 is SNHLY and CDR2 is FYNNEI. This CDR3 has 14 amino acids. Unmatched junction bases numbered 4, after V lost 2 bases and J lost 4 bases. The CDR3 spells CASSENRGTYGYTF. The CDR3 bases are TGTGCCAGCAGTGAAAACAGGGGAACCTATGGCTACACCTTC.

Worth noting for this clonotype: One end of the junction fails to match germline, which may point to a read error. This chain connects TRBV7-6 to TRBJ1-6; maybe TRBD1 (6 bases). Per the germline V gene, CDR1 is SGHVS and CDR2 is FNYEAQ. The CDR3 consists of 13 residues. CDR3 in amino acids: CASREIQGSPLNF. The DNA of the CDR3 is TGTGCCAGCAGGGAGATACAGGGTTCACCCCTCAACTTT.

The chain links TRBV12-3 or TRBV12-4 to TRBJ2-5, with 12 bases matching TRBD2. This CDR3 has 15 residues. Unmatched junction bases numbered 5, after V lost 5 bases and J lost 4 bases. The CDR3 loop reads CASSKASGRGETQYF. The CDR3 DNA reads TGTGCCAGCAGTAAGGCTAGCGGGAGGGGAGAGACCCAGTACTTC.

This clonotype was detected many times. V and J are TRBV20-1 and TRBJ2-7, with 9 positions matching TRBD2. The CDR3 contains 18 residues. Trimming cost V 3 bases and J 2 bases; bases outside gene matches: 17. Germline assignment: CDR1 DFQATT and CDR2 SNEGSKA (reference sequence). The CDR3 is CSASGMLLASGVAYEQYF. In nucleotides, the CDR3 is TGCAGTGCTAGCGGGATGTTGCTCGCTAGCGGGGTTGCCTACGAGCAGTACTTC.

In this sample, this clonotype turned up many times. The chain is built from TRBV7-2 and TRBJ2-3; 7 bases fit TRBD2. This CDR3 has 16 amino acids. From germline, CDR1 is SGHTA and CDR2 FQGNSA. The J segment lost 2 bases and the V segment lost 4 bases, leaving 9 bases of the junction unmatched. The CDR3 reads CASSSQAGRHTDTQYF. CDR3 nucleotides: TGTGCCAGCAGCTCACAAGCGGGGCGCCACACAGATACGCAGTATTTT.

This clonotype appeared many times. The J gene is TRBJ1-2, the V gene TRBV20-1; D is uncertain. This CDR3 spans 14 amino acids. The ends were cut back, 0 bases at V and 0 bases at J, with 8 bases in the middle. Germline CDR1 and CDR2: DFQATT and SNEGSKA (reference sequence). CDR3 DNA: TGCAGTGCTAGAGATGTGGGTTCTAACTATGGCTACACCTTC. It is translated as CSARDVGSNYGYTF.

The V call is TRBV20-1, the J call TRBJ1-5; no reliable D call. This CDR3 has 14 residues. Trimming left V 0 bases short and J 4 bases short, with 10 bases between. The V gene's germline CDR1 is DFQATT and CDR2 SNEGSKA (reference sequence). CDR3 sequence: CSAREGGLNQPQHF. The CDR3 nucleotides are TGCAGTGCTAGAGAGGGCGGTTTAAATCAGCCCCAGCATTTT.

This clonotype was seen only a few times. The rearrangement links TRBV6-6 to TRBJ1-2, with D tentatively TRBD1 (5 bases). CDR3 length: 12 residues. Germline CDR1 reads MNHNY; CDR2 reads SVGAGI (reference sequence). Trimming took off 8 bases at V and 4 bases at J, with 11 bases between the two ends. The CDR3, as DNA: TGTGCCAGCCGGGGCGGCAGCTATGGCTACACCTTC. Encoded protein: CASRGGSYGYTF.